This T cell receptor beta chain is from a study of CD8+CD57+ T cells in acquired aplastic anemia. Study as a whole: DNA per sorted CD4+ or CD8+ sample ranged about 0.17 to 30 ug, averaging approximately 3.1 ug.

Profiles of TCR beta VDJ and CDR3 were generated from a genomic DNA template. MiXCR, applied by TCRdb to the reads, yields one record per CDR3 protein. The sample has roughly 300,000 distinct CDR3 sequences; approximately 56% are singletons. Findings and limits, study-wide: Around 27 CD8+ CDR3 sequences occurred in both the patients and the controls. CD8+ Simpson's diversity in patients was not significantly different from that in controls.

This clonotype was observed at least ten times. Its antigen is undetermined. The V gene end was trimmed by 5 bases and the J gene end by 1 base; junction bases not matched to a gene: 3. This CDR3 is built from 14 residues. The gene calls are TRBV12-3 or TRBV12-4 and TRBJ1-1, with 8 bases aligning to TRBD1. Sequencing was done on a sample of sorted CD4+, CD8+, or CD8+CD57+ T cells (not recorded which) from PBMCs. This receptor was obtained from a human donor with severe aplastic anemia or a healthy control (not recorded which). The CDR3 nucleotides read TGTGCCAGCAGTAAAGACAGGGGGAACACTGAAGCTTTCTTT. Its translation: CASSKDRGNTEAFF.